This T cell receptor beta chain emerged from a study of T cell changes during pregnancy in multiple sclerosis. Clones were sequenced by immunoSEQ multiplex PCR, and TCRdb holds only the in-frame ones, with some missing. This table has roughly 40,000 clones, around nine tenths appearing once. The germline V gene encodes CDR1 SGHTA and CDR2 FQGNSA. The CDR3 contains 14 residues. The V end was cut by 1 base, the J end by 13 bases, with 17 bases between. This TCR came from a female donor in good health, enrolled as a control in a pregnancy study. The chain joins TRBV7-2 to TRBJ2-4; maybe TRBD1 (5 bases). This specimen was CD4+ T cells from peripheral blood mononuclear cells, taken in the first trimester of pregnancy. This CDR3 is CASSLGILQGGQYF. CDR3 in DNA: TGTGCCAGCAGCTTAGGAATTCTCCAGGGCGGACAGTACTTC. Full variable domain (remainder filled in from reference TRBV7-2 and TRBJ2-4): GAGVSQSPSNKVTEKGKDVELRCDPISGHTALYWYRQSLGQGLEFLIYFQGNSAPDKSGLPSDRFSAERTGGSVSTLTIQRTQQEDSAVYLCASSLGILQGGQYFGAGTRLSVL.